The clone carrying this TCR beta chain occurred once. Its antigen remains unknown. Germline and junction disagree at one end, which may indicate a read error. The V gene's germline CDR1 is SGHRS and CDR2 YFSETQ. This CDR3 spans 15 amino acids. The data belong to a study of identifying expanded T cells in peripheral blood. Study outcomes and limitations: Clone count variance between roughly two-week samples rose with total template count. Technical replicates showed roughly 1.2 changed clones; roughly two weeks around 15; four weeks 19.

The protocol was immunoSEQ multiplex PCR, while the TCRdb copy is restricted to in-frame clones and leaves out a portion. This sample has about 100,000 clones; 88% occur once, and the top ten carry 5.5%. The sequencing sample was made of blood. The chain joins TRBV5-1 to TRBJ2-2, with 8 positions matching TRBD1. This sequence was found in a person between 18 and 75 years old in good health. CDR3 DNA sequence: TGCGCCAGCACCTTGGACAGGGTTGGTACCGGGGAGCTGTTTTTT. Translated: CASTLDRVGTGELFF.